Below, 6 T cell receptor beta chains from the same sample are listed, as sequenced in a study of blood T cell repertoires in COVID-19. Clones were read by immunoSEQ multiplex PCR, and TCRdb kept only the in-frame ones, dropping some. The profile shows 300,000 to 350,000 clones, approximately 89% of them singletons. The sequenced material came from PBMCs or T cells enriched from blood (not recorded which). The receptors were gathered from a man between 25 and 39 years old who had recovered from COVID-19.

This clone was found a few times. This chain links TRBV2 with TRBJ1-2, with a possible D match to TRBD1 (5 bases). CDR3 length equals 13 residues. Per the germline V gene, CDR1 is SNHLY and CDR2 is FYNNEI. Trimming removed 5 bases at V and 4 bases at J, with 11 bases between. The CDR3 loop reads CASSLKTAYGYTF. DNA of the CDR3: TGTGCCAGCAGTCTAAAGACAGCCTATGGCTACACCTTC.

The V and J genes are TRBV6-5 and TRBJ1-5; 8 bases map to TRBD1. CDR1 is MNHEY and CDR2 is SVGAGI in the germline V gene. CDR3 length equals 15 residues. The V gene end was trimmed by 4 bases and the J gene end by 2 bases; junction bases not matched to a gene: 4. The CDR3 loop is CASSSGGSGNQPQHF. CDR3 coding DNA: TGTGCCAGCAGTTCAGGGGGCAGTGGCAATCAGCCCCAGCATTTT.

This chain connects TRBV11-3 to TRBJ2-7, with D possibly matching TRBD1 (5 bases). This CDR3 has 12 residues. The germline V gene encodes CDR1 SGHNT and CDR2 YENEEA. Between the trimmed V and J ends, which lost 3 bases and 5 bases, there was a span of 8 bases. CDR3 nucleotides: TGTGCCAGCAGCTTTACAGGTAACGAGCAGTACTTC. It specifies CASSFTGNEQYF.

This chain links TRBV6-5 with TRBJ2-5, with D uncertain. Trimming pared 4 bases from V and 4 bases from J, leaving 10 bases between. There are 13 residues in the CDR3. CDR1 is MNHEY, CDR2 SVGAGI, per germline. As DNA, the CDR3 is TGTGCCAGCAGTTTGCGGTTGGCAGAGACCCAGTACTTC. It specifies CASSLRLAETQYF.

The CDR3 bases are TGTGCCAGCACCCGAAGCTTTAGCGGGGTAGCAGATACGCAGTATTTT. It encodes CASTRSFSGVADTQYF. V usage is TRBV11-1 and J usage is TRBJ2-3; 8 bases match TRBD2. The CDR3 covers 16 residues. Losses at the gene ends were 7 bases for V and 4 bases for J; bases not matched to a gene: 13. Germline CDR1 SGHAT, CDR2 FQDESV (reference sequence).

The gene calls are TRBV7-8 and TRBJ2-1; TRBD2 is a possible D gene (6 bases). Germline-derived CDR1 and CDR2 are SGHVS and FQNEAQ. Trimming took off 0 bases at V and 7 bases at J, with 10 bases between the two ends. CDR3 size: 14 residues. The DNA for the CDR3 is TGTGCCAGCAGCTTAGCATCGGGGAGGAATGAGCAGTTCTTC. Amino acid sequence: CASSLASGRNEQFF.